This TCR beta chain derives from a study of cytotoxic CD8 clonotypes in ibrutinib-treated CLL. Across the study: Response samples were taken after a median around 11 months of treatment, range 6 to 36.

PBMCs that had been cryopreserved were the source of 1.5 to 2.5 micrograms of genomic DNA for TCR beta libraries. This CDR3 has 13 amino acids. Germline values: CDR1 MNHNY, CDR2 SVGAGI (reference sequence). Trimming took 6 bases from V and 2 from J; bases not matched to a gene: 3. Produced via immunoSEQ multiplex PCR; TCRdb's table is partial and in-frame only. In the table there are about 130,000 clones, approximately 81% of which are singletons. The receptor comes from a human donor with chronic lymphocytic leukemia. J is TRBJ1-2 and V is TRBV6-6; 7 bases line up with TRBD1. The sample in question was PBMCs, obtained after 12 months of ibrutinib treatment. For the CDR3, the DNA is TGTGCCAGCAGAATGGGACAGAACTATGGCTACACCTTC. This gives the protein CASRMGQNYGYTF.